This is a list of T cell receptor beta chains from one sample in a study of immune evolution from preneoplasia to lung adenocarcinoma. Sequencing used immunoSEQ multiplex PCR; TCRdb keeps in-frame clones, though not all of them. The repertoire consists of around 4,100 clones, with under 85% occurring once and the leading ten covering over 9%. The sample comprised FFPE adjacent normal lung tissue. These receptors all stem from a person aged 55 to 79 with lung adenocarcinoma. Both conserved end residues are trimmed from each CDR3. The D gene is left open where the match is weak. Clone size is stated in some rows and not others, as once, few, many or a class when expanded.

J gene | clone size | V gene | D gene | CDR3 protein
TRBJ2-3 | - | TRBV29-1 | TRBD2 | SVRTSGSFTDTQY
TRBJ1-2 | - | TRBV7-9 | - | ASSIPGGGGYT
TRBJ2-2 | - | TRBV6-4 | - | ASSVAGGSTGELF
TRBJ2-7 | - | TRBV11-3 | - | ASSLAPGLIYEQY
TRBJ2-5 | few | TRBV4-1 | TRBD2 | ASSQERAAGVSETQY
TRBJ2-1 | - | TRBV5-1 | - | ASSSGQNYNEQF
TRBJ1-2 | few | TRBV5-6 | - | ASSSDRDGYT
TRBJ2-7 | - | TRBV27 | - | ASSSPRKQY
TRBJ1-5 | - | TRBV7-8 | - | ASSQTGNNQPQH
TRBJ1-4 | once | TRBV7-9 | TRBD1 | ASSPQGADMNEKLF
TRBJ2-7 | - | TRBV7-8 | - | ASSPSSEVYEQY
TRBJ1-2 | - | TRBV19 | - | ASRDRYGYT
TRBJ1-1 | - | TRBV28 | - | ASRGAQPGTEAF
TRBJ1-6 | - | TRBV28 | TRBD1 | ASSKRQGANSPLH
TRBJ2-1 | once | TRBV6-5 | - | ASSRSGTFDNEQF
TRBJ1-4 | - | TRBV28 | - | ASSLVGGPGFEKLF
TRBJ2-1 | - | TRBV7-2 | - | ASSLDWSSYNEQF
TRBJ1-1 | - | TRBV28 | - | ASSLGLPMNTEAF
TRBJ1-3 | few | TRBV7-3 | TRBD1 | ASSESGGFGNTIY
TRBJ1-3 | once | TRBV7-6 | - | ASSQTAASSGNTIY
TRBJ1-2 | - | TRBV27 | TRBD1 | ASSLGQGIGYT
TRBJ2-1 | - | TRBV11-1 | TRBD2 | ASVSSGLSYNEQF
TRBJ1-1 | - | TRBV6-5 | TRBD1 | ASRRTGQGTEAF
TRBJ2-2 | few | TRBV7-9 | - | ASSLVRTTNTGELF